What follows describes a single T cell receptor (beta chain). The data originate from a study of technical replicates of blood from a few donors. The CDR3 has 15 residues. V shed 0 bases, J shed 5 bases, and the junction held 5 bases outside the gene matches. Germline V gene data show CDR1 as SGHNT and CDR2 as YENEEA. Clones were sequenced by immunoSEQ multiplex PCR, and TCRdb holds only the in-frame ones, with some missing. This sample yields 60,000 to 90,000 clones, of which around 97% are seen a single time; approximately 0.3% belongs to the top ten. The chain links TRBV11-3 to TRBJ1-1; 8 bases match TRBD1. The TCR sequence derives from a human donor in good health. What was sequenced was T cells isolated from PBMCs. The CDR3 DNA follows: TGTGCCAGCAGCTTAGAAGCAGGGGGCCGGACTGAAGCTTTCTTT. It is translated as CASSLEAGGRTEAFF.